The 13 T cell receptor beta chains in this list originate from one sample, sequenced in a study of blood T cells in healthy people across ages. A second PCR, run for roughly 7 to 12 cycles, used a sample-barcoded 5' primer plus a J-beta primer mix. TCRdb analysed the 5' RACE reads with MiXCR anew, one entry per CDR3 protein. The table includes under 1,000,000 distinct CDR3 sequences, more than 35% detected once. Sequencing used blood. The receptors come from an older man in good health.

This rearrangement joins TRBV10-3 to TRBJ2-1; D gene unclear. CDR1 is ENHRY and CDR2 is SYGVKD in the germline V gene. The CDR3 is 15 residues long. Trimming pared 1 base from V and 8 bases from J, leaving 15 bases between. CDR3 nucleotides: TGTGCCATCAGTGAGTTCGCGGCTAGAACGGATGAGCAGTTCTTC. Translated: CAISEFAARTDEQFF.

The chain combines TRBV9 with TRBJ2-3; D uncertain. The germline V gene encodes CDR1 SGDLS and CDR2 YYNGEE. This CDR3 is built from 15 residues. The germline V and J ends were trimmed by 0 bases and 2 bases, with 10 bases remaining between them. The chain's CDR3 is CASSVEGPYTDTQYF. As DNA, the CDR3 is TGTGCCAGCAGCGTAGAGGGTCCCTACACAGATACGCAGTATTTT.

On this clonotype: One end of the junction fails to match germline, which may point to a read error. This chain links TRBV12-3 or TRBV12-4 with TRBJ2-3, with D maybe TRBD2 (5 bases). The CDR3 has 14 amino acids. The CDR3 region has the DNA TGTGCCAGCAGTTTAGGGGAGAGGTCAGATGCGCAGTATTTT. This sequence encodes CASSLGERSDAQYF.

J is TRBJ1-1 and V is TRBV10-3; tentatively, D is TRBD1 (6 bases). Trimming removed 5 bases at V and 6 bases at J, with 10 bases between. Per germline, CDR1 ENHRY and CDR2 SYGVKD. The CDR3 runs to 12 residues. CDR3 coding DNA: TGTGCCATCAGTAACAGGGACTCTGAAGCTTTCTTT. Its protein is CAISNRDSEAFF.

The table lists this clonotype with a count of one. V usage is TRBV10-3 and J usage is TRBJ2-5; D remains ambiguous. CDR1 is ENHRY, CDR2 SYGVKD, per germline. This CDR3 contains 14 residues. The V gene lost 2 bases and the J gene lost 11 bases, with 18 bases spanning the gap. The CDR3: CAISEPNVANEQYF. CDR3 in DNA: TGTGCCATCAGTGAGCCCAATGTGGCTAATGAGCAGTACTTC.

The V gene is TRBV12-3 or TRBV12-4, the J gene TRBJ1-6, with D perhaps matching TRBD1 (5 bases). Trimming cost V 6 bases and J 10 bases, with 13 bases left between them. This CDR3 region has 13 residues. The CDR3 region is CASRQGPKSPLHF. CDR3 bases: TGTGCCAGCAGGCAGGGACCTAAGTCACCCCTCCACTTT.

A few counts support this clonotype. In DNA, the CDR3 is TGCAGTGCTAGAGATCCCCGGCTAGCGGGGTACAATGAGCAGTTCTTC. It yields the protein CSARDPRLAGYNEQFF. The V call is TRBV20-1, the J call TRBJ2-1; 9 bases are a match to TRBD2. The CDR3 length is 16 residues. Trimming removed 0 bases from V and 4 bases from J; junction bases left unmatched: 7. The V gene's germline CDR1 is DFQATT and CDR2 SNEGSKA (reference sequence).

This clonotype was recorded many times. V gene TRBV6-5 combines with J gene TRBJ2-7; TRBD1 agrees at 10 bases. From germline, CDR1 is MNHEY and CDR2 SVGAGI. The trim removed 0 bases at V and 9 bases at J, leaving 5 bases unmatched. The CDR3 has 14 residues. The CDR3 loop reads CASSYSPGQGTQYF. CDR3 sequence (DNA): TGTGCCAGCAGTTACTCTCCGGGACAGGGGACGCAGTACTTC.

This rearrangement joins TRBV5-8 to TRBJ2-1; D is uncertain. This CDR3 has 12 residues. The germline V gene encodes CDR1 SGHTS and CDR2 YDEGEE. Trimming stripped 5 bases from V and 5 bases from J, with 8 bases between. The CDR3 protein is CASRGLDNEQFF. The DNA of the CDR3 is TGTGCCAGCAGGGGCCTTGACAATGAGCAGTTCTTC.

This clonotype was picked up a small number of times. The J gene is TRBJ1-6, the V gene TRBV20-1, with TRBD1 identical over 10 bases. With V trimmed by 0 bases and J by 6 bases, 5 bases remained unmatched. This CDR3 comprises 16 residues. Germline assignment: CDR1 DFQATT and CDR2 SNEGSKA (reference sequence). The CDR3 DNA reads TGCAGTGCTAGAGATGGGCGGGACAGGGGTAATTCACCCCTCCACTTT. The encoded protein is CSARDGRDRGNSPLHF.

The V and J genes are TRBV12-3 or TRBV12-4 and TRBJ2-6; 10 bases are shared with TRBD1. This CDR3 spans 15 amino acids. The V and J ends lost 5 bases and 4 bases, in that order; junction bases with no gene match: 2. In DNA form, the CDR3 reads TGTGCCAGCAGTCGACAGGGGGCCGGGGCCAACGTCCTGACTTTC. This encodes CASSRQGAGANVLTF.

The chain has TRBV10-3 and TRBJ2-3; D unresolved. Per germline, CDR1 ENHRY and CDR2 SYGVKD. This CDR3 region has 11 residues. CDR3 protein: CTNSVAEAQYF. CDR3 bases: TGTACCAACAGTGTTGCCGAGGCGCAGTATTTT.

The chain couples TRBV7-2 to TRBJ1-1; weak D call: TRBD1 (6 bases). This CDR3 contains 13 residues. V shed 4 bases and J shed 11 bases, with 17 bases lying between them. Germline assignment: CDR1 SGHTA and CDR2 FQGNSA. DNA for the CDR3: TGTGCCAGCAGCTCCCAGGGGAGCAGTACGGCTTTCTTT. This translates into CASSSQGSSTAFF.